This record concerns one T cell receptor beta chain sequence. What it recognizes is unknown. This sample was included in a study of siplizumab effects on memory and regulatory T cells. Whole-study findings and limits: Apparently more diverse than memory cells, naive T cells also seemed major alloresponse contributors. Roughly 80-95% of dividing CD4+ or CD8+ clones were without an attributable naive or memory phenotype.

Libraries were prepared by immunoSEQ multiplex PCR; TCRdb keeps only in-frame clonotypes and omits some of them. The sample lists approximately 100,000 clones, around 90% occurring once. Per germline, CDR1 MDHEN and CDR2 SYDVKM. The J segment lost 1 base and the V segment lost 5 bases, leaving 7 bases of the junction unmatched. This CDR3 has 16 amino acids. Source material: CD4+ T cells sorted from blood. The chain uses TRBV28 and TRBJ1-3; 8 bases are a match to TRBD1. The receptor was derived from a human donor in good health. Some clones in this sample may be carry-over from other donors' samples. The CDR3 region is CASSLGQGLSGNTIYF. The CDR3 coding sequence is TGTGCCAGCAGTCTCGGACAGGGTTTGTCTGGAAACACCATATATTTT.